The TCR beta chain under discussion was sequenced for a study of T-cell reconstitution after alpha-beta-depleted transplantation in children. Concerning this clonotype: Its antigen is not known.

Study-level results: Alpha-beta T cells about two months after transplant reportedly derived from several hundred expanded graft clones. TCRbeta diversity was high at day 60 in some patients (a result of surviving recipient T cells and thymic progenitors). It was newly produced T cells that mostly accounted for T-cell counts and diversity one year after transplant.

As it was prepared, the TCRbeta library received unique molecular identifiers. Using its own MiXCR run on the PCR reads, TCRdb lists one record per CDR3 protein. The sample includes 400,000 to 550,000 distinct CDR3 sequences, approximately 10% seen only once; the top ten take 2% to 2.5%. This specimen was PBMCs, taken before TCRalphabeta/CD19-depleted stem cell transplant. This receptor was taken from a child under 10 years old with inherited bone marrow failure, due to receive a stem cell transplant.

The CDR3: CASQVRGPLRTGELFF. The DNA for the CDR3 is TGTGCCAGCCAGGTGCGGGGGCCCCTTCGGACCGGGGAGCTGTTTTTT. The V and J genes are TRBV28 and TRBJ2-2; D might be TRBD2 (7 bases). The CDR3 sequence is 16 residues long. The germline V gene encodes CDR1 MDHEN and CDR2 SYDVKM. V lost 8 bases to trimming and J lost 5 bases, with 21 bases between them. Complete variable domain (other parts from reference TRBV28 and TRBJ2-2): DVKVTQSSRYLVKRTGEKVFLECVQDMDHENMFWYRQDPGLGLRLIYFSYDVKMKEKGDIPEGYSVSREKKERFSLILESASTNQTSMYLCASQVRGPLRTGELFFGEGSRLTVL.